The present T cell receptor (beta chain) was sequenced within a study of somatic mutations in cytotoxic T cells in rheumatoid arthritis. Across the whole study: Purity of nearly 100% was reached when some V beta antibody-stained T-cell populations were flow-sorted, including V beta1+ cells sequenced for TCRB. The study's findings and limits: CD8+ clonality rose with age in rheumatoid arthritis patients, not healthy controls.

Sequencing was performed with immunoSEQ multiplex PCR; in TCRdb, only in-frame clones are kept and a portion is missing. The sample consists of some 30,000 clones, around nine tenths of them appearing once. Trimming removed 4 bases at V and 7 bases at J, with 15 bases between. Germline loops: CDR1 SGHRS, CDR2 YFSETQ. The CDR3 contains 15 residues. In the case of this clone: The antigen is not known.

The receptor comes from an adult with rheumatoid arthritis. The V call is TRBV5-1, the J call TRBJ1-6; no clear D. Specimen: CD8+ T cells sorted from blood. The CDR3 DNA reads TGCGCCAGCAGCCCTTATTGGGGTACGAATTCACCCCTCCACTTT. Encoded protein: CASSPYWGTNSPLHF.